Listed here are 31 T cell receptor beta chains from one sample, sequenced in a study of response to subunit inactivated influenza vaccine. Via MiXCR, TCRdb re-called the RT-PCR reads, giving one row per CDR3 protein. The sample lists some 550,000 distinct CDR3 sequences, around 25% seen once, with 2.5% to 3.5% in the top ten. The sample was also reused in another study, on T cells expressing NK-cell markers. As that study records: UMIs accompanied the 5'RACE template switching by which TCR beta cDNA was made.

The source was CD4+ T cells sorted from PBMCs, collected 12 days after vaccination. The receptor source for this set is a middle-aged man who received an inactivated influenza vaccine.

This clonotype was counted ten times or more. This chain uses TRBV12-3 or TRBV12-4 with TRBJ2-2; D remains unclear. Trimming cost V 10 bases and J 7 bases, with 10 bases left between them. CDR3 length: 11 amino acids. CDR3 sequence reads: CATTGGGELFF. The DNA for the CDR3 is TGTGCCACCACGGGCGGCGGGGAGCTGTTTTTT.

The genes are TRBV5-6 and TRBJ1-5, with 11 bases lining up with TRBD1. With 4 bases clipped from V and 5 bases from J, the junction kept 2 bases outside the gene matches. CDR3 length equals 14 residues. Germline V gives CDR1 SGHDT, CDR2 YYEEEE. CDR3 residues: CASSMGQGDQPQHF. CDR3 bases: TGTGCCAGCAGCATGGGACAGGGGGATCAGCCCCAGCATTTT.

This chain connects TRBV7-6 to TRBJ1-1; D not certain. This CDR3 is built from 13 residues. Germline-derived CDR1 and CDR2 are SGHVS and FNYEAQ. V lost 8 bases, J lost 1 base, and 11 bases lay in between. CDR3 loop: CASVSDRNTEAFF. The CDR3 DNA sequence: TGTGCCAGCGTATCGGATAGGAACACTGAAGCTTTCTTT.

The gene calls are TRBV28 and TRBJ2-4; the match to TRBD2 covers 11 bases. There are 16 residues in the CDR3. The V gene's germline CDR1 is MDHEN and CDR2 SYDVKM. The V segment lost 6 bases and the J segment 9 bases; nucleotides outside the gene matches: 13. CDR3 amino acids: CASRLSIGTSGTIQYF. CDR3 in DNA: TGTGCCAGCAGACTTTCGATTGGGACTAGCGGAACCATTCAGTACTTC.

CDR3 in amino acids: CASSLNSNNEQFF. CDR3 nucleotide sequence: TGTGCCAGCAGCTTAAACTCAAACAATGAGCAGTTCTTC. The gene calls are TRBV11-2 and TRBJ2-1, with D unclear. The V end lost 2 bases, the J end lost 5 bases, and 7 bases lay between the germline ends. This CDR3 has 13 residues. From germline, CDR1 is SGHAT and CDR2 FQNNGV.

This rearrangement joins TRBV7-9 to TRBJ1-1, with D perhaps TRBD1 (5 bases). CDR1 and CDR2 (germline): SEHNR, FQNEAQ (reference sequence). The CDR3 length is 14 residues. Trimming left V 4 bases short and J 5 bases short, with 14 bases between. The DNA of the CDR3 is TGTGCCAGCAGCTCTCAGGGCGGGGGAACTGAAGCTTTCTTT. The encoded protein is CASSSQGGGTEAFF.

The V call is TRBV5-1, the J call TRBJ2-5; D unresolved. Trimming stripped 4 bases from V and 5 bases from J, with 15 bases between. Germline values: CDR1 SGHRS, CDR2 YFSETQ. The CDR3 covers 14 residues. CDR3 nucleotides: TGCGCCAGCAGCCCGAATGTGGATGCGGAGACCCAGTACTTC. Protein sequence: CASSPNVDAETQYF. The full variable domain, rest sourced from reference TRBV5-1 and TRBJ2-5, is KAGVTQTPRYLIKTRGQQVTLSCSPISGHRSVSWYQQTPGQGLQFLFEYFSETQRNKGNFPGRFSGRQFSNSRSEMNVSTLELGDSALYLCASSPNVDAETQYFGPGTRLLVL.

The chain carries TRBV12-3 or TRBV12-4 and TRBJ2-3; 9 nucleotides agree with TRBD1. V lost 4 bases and J lost 10; bases outside the gene matches: 9. CDR3 length equals 14 residues. The CDR3 sequence: CASSYQDRGRSQYF. CDR3 nucleotides: TGTGCCAGCAGTTACCAGGACAGGGGCCGATCGCAGTATTTT.

V is TRBV20-1 and J is TRBJ2-7; D call uncertain. Trimming removed 6 bases at V and 4 bases at J, with 10 bases between. The CDR3 is made up of 11 amino acids. The germline V gene encodes CDR1 DFQATT and CDR2 SNEGSKA (reference sequence). This chain's CDR3 is CSARTQYEQYF. The CDR3, as DNA: TGCAGTGCCCGCACGCAGTACGAGCAGTACTTC.

The chain is built from TRBV20-1 and TRBJ2-3; 9 nucleotides match TRBD1. J lost 5 bases, V lost 5 bases, and 11 bases had no gene match. The CDR3 runs to 15 residues. Per the germline V gene, CDR1 is DFQATT and CDR2 is SNEGSKA (reference sequence). The DNA of the CDR3 is TGCAGTGCTCACCCCTCGGGACAGGGCGGAGATACGCAGTATTTT. The encoded protein is CSAHPSGQGGDTQYF.

This clonotype turned up a few times. V and J are TRBV6-1 and TRBJ2-3; possible D gene TRBD1, 5 bases. V shed 8 bases and J shed 2 bases, with 14 bases lying between them. Germline values: CDR1 MNHNS, CDR2 SASEGT. The CDR3 totals 14 residues. The CDR3 sequence is CASCLRQNTDTQYF. The CDR3 DNA sequence: TGTGCCAGCTGCCTTAGACAGAACACAGATACGCAGTATTTT.

In its sample, this clonotype was seen a few times. The V and J genes are TRBV15 and TRBJ2-7; D gene unclear. This CDR3 has 12 amino acids. The V and J ends lost 0 bases and 3 bases respectively, with 3 bases between them. Germline CDR1 and CDR2: LNHNV and YYDKDF (reference sequence). The CDR3 DNA reads as TGTGCCACCAGCAGAGAGAGCTACGAGCAGTACTTC. Translation gives CATSRESYEQYF.

The gene calls are TRBV4-3 and TRBJ2-5, with 12 nucleotides matching TRBD1. V lost 3 bases to trimming and J lost 10 bases; unmatched junction nucleotides: 12. Per the germline V gene, CDR1 is LGHNA and CDR2 is YSLEER. The CDR3 length is 16 residues. The CDR3 DNA follows: TGCGCCAGCAGCCAGAGGTCCAGGGACAGGGGGCAGGTCCAGTACTTC. Translating gives CASSQRSRDRGQVQYF.

The chain uses TRBV24-1 and TRBJ2-7, with 9 positions matching TRBD1. The germline CDR1 and CDR2 sequences are KGHDR and SFDVKD. V trimming: 4 bases; J trimming: 5 bases; junction bases outside the gene matches: 8. This CDR3 region has 15 residues. CDR3 sequence (DNA): TGTGCCACCAGTGACTCCTCGGACAGGGGTCACGAGCAGTACTTC. It yields the protein CATSDSSDRGHEQYF.

This clonotype came up a few times. The chain couples TRBV7-9 to TRBJ2-7; TRBD1 aligns across 7 bases. V was pared by 3 bases and J by 0 bases, with 5 bases of the junction left unmatched. Germline lookup yields CDR1 SEHNR and CDR2 FQNEAQ (reference sequence). The CDR3 spans 15 residues. This CDR3 is CASSFGRTGSYEQYF. CDR3 coding DNA: TGTGCCAGCAGCTTTGGCCGGACAGGCTCCTACGAGCAGTACTTC.

This clonotype was detected ten times or more. The chain has TRBV20-1 and TRBJ2-3, with TRBD1 as a possible D gene (6 bases). Between the trimmed V and J ends, which lost 4 bases and 2 bases, there was a span of 10 bases. The CDR3 totals 13 residues. The germline V gene has CDR1 DFQATT and CDR2 SNEGSKA (reference sequence). CDR3 in DNA: TGCAGTGCTAAGGACAGTTACACAGATACGCAGTATTTT. It specifies CSAKDSYTDTQYF.

This clonotype showed up just a few times. This rearrangement joins TRBV4-2 to TRBJ2-7; TRBD1 aligns across 7 bases. The germline V gene encodes CDR1 LGHNA and CDR2 YNFKEQ. CDR3 length equals 14 residues. V shed 2 bases and J 6 bases; nucleotides not matched to a gene: 7. The CDR3 sequence: CASSQRTGISEQYF. The DNA of the CDR3 is TGTGCCAGCAGCCAACGGACAGGCATTAGCGAGCAGTACTTC.

The chain uses TRBV29-1 and TRBJ2-5; D possibly corresponds to TRBD1 (5 bases). CDR1 is SQVTM, CDR2 ANQGSEA, per germline. The CDR3 totals 12 residues. V was shortened by 4 bases and J by 4 bases, with 10 bases between the two germline ends. Here the CDR3 DNA reads TGCAGCGTTGGGGTAGGGGTAGAGACCCAGTACTTC. It translates to CSVGVGVETQYF.

This clonotype has only a few counts. The V call is TRBV5-1, the J call TRBJ2-3, with TRBD2 matching 8 bases. From germline, CDR1 is SGHRS and CDR2 YFSETQ. The ends lost 1 base at V and 3 bases at J; junction bases unmatched: 4. The CDR3 contains 15 residues. CDR3 in DNA: TGCGCCAGCAGCTTGACCGGGACTAGAACAGATACGCAGTATTTT. It translates to CASSLTGTRTDTQYF.

This clonotype was counted once. V usage is TRBV29-1 and J usage is TRBJ2-7; D is uncertain. The CDR3 consists of 14 residues. The V end was cut by 6 bases, the J end by 0 bases, with 15 bases between. Germline CDR1 is SQVTM and CDR2 is ANQGSEA. CDR3 protein: CSVPGTESSYEQYF. The DNA for the CDR3 is TGCAGCGTCCCCGGTACAGAGAGCTCCTACGAGCAGTACTTC.

This chain uses TRBV5-1 with TRBJ1-1; TRBD1 matches at 7 bases. Trimming took 5 bases from V and 0 from J; bases not matched to a gene: 10. The V gene's germline CDR1 is SGHRS and CDR2 YFSETQ. The CDR3 contains 16 residues. CDR3 nucleotide sequence: TGCGCCAGCAGTGAGTCGGGACAGTTTATGAACACTGAAGCTTTCTTT. The encoded protein is CASSESGQFMNTEAFF.

The chain carries TRBV25-1 and TRBJ2-3, with 7 nucleotides matching TRBD1. CDR3 length equals 15 residues. V dropped 2 bases and J dropped 2; count of bases not matched to a gene: 4. Germline loops: CDR1 MGHDK, CDR2 SYGVNS. Written as DNA, the CDR3 is TGTGCCAGCAGTGAACGACAGGGAAACACAGATACGCAGTATTTT. Residues: CASSERQGNTDTQYF.

This clonotype was counted only a few times. The chain carries TRBV12-3 or TRBV12-4 and TRBJ2-5; TRBD2 aligns across 11 bases. The CDR3 length is 14 residues. The trim removed 7 bases at V and 2 bases at J, leaving 3 bases unmatched. The CDR3 here is CASTRTSGQETQYF. The CDR3 nucleotides are TGTGCCAGCACCCGGACTAGCGGGCAAGAGACCCAGTACTTC.

This clonotype appeared a few times. V and J are TRBV11-2 and TRBJ2-3; no clear D. The CDR3 covers 13 residues. Per the germline V gene, CDR1 is SGHAT and CDR2 is FQNNGV. V gave up 3 bases and J gave up 1 base, with 5 bases separating them. Written as DNA, the CDR3 is TGTGCCAGCAGCTTGCTGGGCACAGATACGCAGTATTTT. Its protein product is CASSLLGTDTQYF.

The rearrangement uses TRBV7-9 and TRBJ1-2; D call uncertain. The V and J ends lost 5 bases and 6 bases respectively, with 19 bases between them. CDR1 is SEHNR and CDR2 is FQNEAQ in the germline V gene (reference sequence). The CDR3 has 15 residues. CDR3 nucleotides: TGTGCCAGCAGCCCACCTTCCCGACACCTAAATGGCTACACCTTC. This translates into CASSPPSRHLNGYTF. Variable domain in full (rest from reference TRBV7-9 and TRBJ1-2): DTGVSQNPRHKITKRGQNVTFRCDPISEHNRLYWYRQTLGQGPEFLTYFQNEAQLEKSRLLSDRFSAERPKGSFSTLEIQRTEQGDSAMYLCASSPPSRHLNGYTFGSGTRLTVV.

This sequence joins TRBV11-2 and TRBJ2-1; 14 bases agree with TRBD2. In germline, CDR1 is SGHAT, CDR2 FQNNGV. The ends lost 5 bases at V and 7 bases at J; junction bases unmatched: 4. CDR3 size: 15 residues. CDR3: CASSVTSGRVNEQFF. The DNA for the CDR3 is TGTGCCAGCAGCGTGACTAGCGGGAGGGTGAATGAGCAGTTCTTC. The entire variable domain, with the rest obtained from reference TRBV11-2 and TRBJ2-1, is as follows: EAGVAQSPRYKIIEKRQSVAFWCNPISGHATLYWYQQILGQGPKLLIQFQNNGVVDDSQLPKDRFSAERLKGVDSTLKIQPAKLEDSAVYLCASSVTSGRVNEQFFGPGTRLTVL.

This chain joins TRBV4-1 and TRBJ2-1, with TRBD2 matching over 7 bases. V lost 1 base and J lost 2; bases outside the gene matches: 5. Per germline, CDR1 MGHRA and CDR2 YSYEKL. This CDR3 spans 16 amino acids. The CDR3 region has the DNA TGCGCCAGCAGCCAAGTGGCACTAGCGACCTACAATGAGCAGTTCTTC. Translating gives CASSQVALATYNEQFF.

This sequence joins TRBV20-1 and TRBJ1-5, with 7 bases aligning to TRBD1. Germline CDR1 is DFQATT and CDR2 is SNEGSKA (reference sequence). The length of the CDR3 is 13 residues. Trimming cost V 6 bases and J 8 bases; bases outside gene matches: 10. The CDR3 region is CSAKTGLEEPQHF. For the CDR3, the DNA is TGCAGTGCGAAGACAGGGTTAGAGGAGCCCCAGCATTTT.

This rearrangement joins TRBV5-1 to TRBJ2-5; D ambiguous. The germline V gene encodes CDR1 SGHRS and CDR2 YFSETQ. There are 16 residues in the CDR3. The germline V and J ends were trimmed by 1 base and 0 bases, with 13 bases remaining between them. CDR3 protein: CASSLTGRPDQETQYF. CDR3 DNA: TGCGCCAGCAGCTTGACGGGTCGGCCCGACCAAGAGACCCAGTACTTC.

This rearrangement joins TRBV7-2 to TRBJ2-5; a weak D match, TRBD2 (5 bases). The ends were cut back, 7 bases at V and 2 bases at J, with 17 bases in the middle. This CDR3 region has 15 residues. Germline V gene lookup returns CDR1 SGHTA and CDR2 FQGNSA. In DNA, the CDR3 is TGTGCCAGCACCTCACAGAGGGCAGGTCAAGAGACCCAGTACTTC. Translation: CASTSQRAGQETQYF.

This clonotype has more than one count but fewer than ten. The chain recombines TRBV5-1 with TRBJ2-5; 8 nucleotides align to TRBD2. J lost 1 base, V lost 1 base, and 12 bases had no gene match. CDR1 and CDR2 (germline): SGHRS, YFSETQ. This CDR3 region has 18 residues. The CDR3 loop reads CASSLFAGGRFIQETQYF. CDR3 sequence (DNA): TGCGCCAGCAGCTTGTTCGCGGGGGGCCGGTTCATCCAAGAGACCCAGTACTTC.